This TCR beta chain was found in a study of T cells after yellow fever vaccination. This clonotype came up many times. The CDR3 sequence is 14 residues long. The V end lost 5 bases, the J end lost 2 bases, and 11 bases lay between the germline ends. The V gene's germline CDR1 is LGHNA and CDR2 YSLEER. The study made its TCR cDNA through 5'RACE template switching. That step introduced a universal primer site along with UMIs. A single record per CDR3 protein comes from TCRdb applying MiXCR to the 5' RACE reads. Among some 110,000 distinct CDR3 sequences listed, 7.2% were seen once. This material consisted of CD4+ T cells sorted from PBMCs, taken about 49 days after the first yellow fever vaccination. The J gene is TRBJ2-3, the V gene TRBV4-3, with no clear D. The receptor was derived from a young man who received the YFV17D yellow fever vaccine. CDR3 sequence reads: CASSLDRTTDTQYF. CDR3 DNA sequence: TGCGCCAGCAGCTTAGACCGGACCACAGATACGCAGTATTTT.